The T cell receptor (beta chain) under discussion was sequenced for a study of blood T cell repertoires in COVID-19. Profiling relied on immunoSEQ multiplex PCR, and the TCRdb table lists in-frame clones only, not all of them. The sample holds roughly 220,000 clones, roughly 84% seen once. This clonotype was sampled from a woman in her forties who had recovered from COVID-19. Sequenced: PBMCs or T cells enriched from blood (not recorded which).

For the CDR3, the DNA is TGTGCCAGCAGCAGGAATCGAGGACTGACTAATGAAAAACTGTTTTTT. This translates into CASSRNRGLTNEKLFF. This chain connects TRBV7-9 to TRBJ1-4; D unclear. The CDR3 runs 16 residues. Trimming took off 5 bases at V and 2 bases at J, with 15 bases between the two ends. Germline assignment: CDR1 SEHNR and CDR2 FQNEAQ (reference sequence).